This T cell receptor (beta chain) derives from a study of CD8+CD57+ T cells in acquired aplastic anemia. V lost 0 bases to trimming and J lost 0 bases; unmatched junction nucleotides: 10. Germline values: CDR1 KGHSH, CDR2 LQKENI. The CDR3 has 19 amino acids. The TCR beta profiling, which covered VDJ combination and CDR3 sequence, was carried out using genomic DNA as the template. TCRdb called the reads again in MiXCR, with one record for every CDR3 protein. The sample records some 190,000 distinct CDR3 sequences, about 47% being singletons. The clonotype was recovered from a human donor in good health. This chain uses TRBV18 with TRBJ2-2, with 7 bases that match TRBD2. Sequencing used sorted CD4+, CD8+, or CD8+CD57+ T cells (not recorded which) from PBMCs. CDR3 in amino acids: CASSPPRREALTNTGELFF. DNA for the CDR3: TGTGCCAGCTCACCACCTAGACGGGAGGCGCTAACGAACACCGGGGAGCTGTTTTTT.